The next 16 T cell receptor beta chains were all read from a single sample in a study of T cells in Graves' hyperthyroidism and ophthalmopathy. There were TCR beta CDR3 regions amplified from RNA transcripts. First-round RT-PCR of the TCR CDR3 relied on the HTBI primer set. TCRdb fed the multiplex PCR reads into MiXCR, producing one record per CDR3 protein. In the table there are a few hundred thousand distinct CDR3 sequences, about 19% of which are singletons. Sequencing was carried out using blood. All receptors come from a man aged 50-59 years with Graves' ophthalmopathy.

This clonotype was seen at least ten times. The chain joins TRBV5-1 to TRBJ2-7; D is perhaps TRBD1 (6 bases). The CDR3 is made up of 14 amino acids. The germline CDR1 and CDR2 sequences are SGHRS and YFSETQ. Trimming took 2 bases from V and 3 from J, leaving 12 bases between them. CDR3 amino acids: CASSFKRGIYEQYF. The DNA for the CDR3 is TGCGCCAGCAGCTTTAAGAGGGGGATCTACGAGCAGTACTTC.

This clonotype was detected ten times or more. J is TRBJ2-7 and V is TRBV6-5, with 11 bases that match TRBD1. CDR3 length: 18 amino acids. V lost 2 bases and J lost 3; bases outside the gene matches: 12. Germline V gene data show CDR1 as MNHEY and CDR2 as SVGAGI. This CDR3 reads CASSYGQGASTRYYEQYF. The CDR3 nucleotides read TGTGCCAGCAGTTACGGACAGGGGGCTTCTACCCGCTACTACGAGCAGTACTTC.

Comments on this clonotype: One end of the junction fails to match germline, which may point to a read error. The chain combines TRBV20-1 with TRBJ1-2; unclear D gene. There are 12 residues in the CDR3. From germline, CDR1 is DFQATT and CDR2 SNEGSKA (reference sequence). CDR3 region: CSVRDPAMRYTF. The CDR3 region has the DNA TGCAGTGTTAGAGACCCAGCTATGCGTTACACCTTC.

A remark on this clonotype: A much larger clone lies a single base off, so this may be a read error. The rearrangement links TRBV30 to TRBJ2-1; D may correspond to TRBD1 or TRBD2 (5 bases each). CDR1 GTSNPN and CDR2 SVGIG come from the germline V gene (reference sequence). The ends were cut back, 8 bases at V and 8 bases at J, with 16 bases in the middle. The CDR3 runs to 12 residues. Here the CDR3 reads CARTAGSHEQFF. CDR3 in DNA: TGTGCCCGGACGGCAGGGAGCCATGAGCAGTTCTTC.

The chain couples TRBV12-5 to TRBJ2-2; D is ambiguous. V was pared by 1 base and J by 7 bases, with 4 bases between. Looked up from germline, CDR1 is LGHNT and CDR2 is FRNRAP. The CDR3 covers 12 residues. CDR3 coding DNA: TGTGCTAGTGGTTTGGGGATCGGGGAGCTGTTTTTT. Translated: CASGLGIGELFF.

A word on this clonotype: Possible read error: a much larger clone is one base away. J is TRBJ2-1 and V is TRBV7-2, with D tentatively TRBD2 (5 bases). The CDR3 loop spans 14 amino acids. Germline V lookup: CDR1 SGHTA, CDR2 FQGNSA. The CDR3 loop is CASSLLGNYSEQFF. The CDR3 region has the DNA TGTGCCAGCAGCTTACTCGGGAACTACAGTGAGCAGTTCTTC.

For the CDR3, the DNA is TGTGCCAGTAGTATAGGAGGGACTCCTTCCTACGAGCAGTACTTC. Translation gives CASSIGGTPSYEQYF. J is TRBJ2-7 and V is TRBV19; perhaps TRBD2 as D (6 bases). Germline CDR1 reads LNHDA; CDR2 reads SQIVND (reference sequence). The germline V and J ends were trimmed by 1 base and 1 base, with 11 bases remaining between them. This CDR3 contains 15 residues. Full variable domain (rest looked up from reference TRBV19 and TRBJ2-7): DGGITQSPKYLFRKEGQNVTLSCEQNLNHDAMYWYRQDPGQGLRLIYYSQIVNDFQKGDIAEGYSVSREKKESFPLTVTSAQKNPTAFYLCASSIGGTPSYEQYFGPGTRLTVT.

Concerning this clonotype itself: One base away lies a much larger clone, so this may be a sequencing read error. The chain carries TRBV7-9 and TRBJ2-1, with D tentatively TRBD2 (6 bases). The CDR3 totals 15 residues. Per germline, CDR1 SEHNR and CDR2 FQNEAQ (reference sequence). CDR3 nucleotide sequence: TGTGCCAGCAGCCCTAAGAGGAGGGTAGGGGAGACCCAGTGCTTC. Protein product: CASSPKRRVGETQCF.

This clonotype was counted ten times or more. The J gene is TRBJ2-1, the V gene TRBV7-3; 7 bases agree with TRBD2. Germline V gives CDR1 SGHTA, CDR2 FQGTGA. The length of the CDR3 is 15 residues. Trimming cost V 6 bases and J 2 bases; bases outside gene matches: 7. The CDR3 nucleotides are TGTGCCAGCAGTACCAGACTAGCCGCCTACAATGAGCAGTTCTTC. Encoded protein: CASSTRLAAYNEQFF.

This clonotype was picked up many times. This sequence joins TRBV12-3 or TRBV12-4 and TRBJ1-1, with D perhaps TRBD1 (5 bases). There are 14 residues in the CDR3. V lost 2 bases to trimming and J lost 3 bases, with 10 bases between them. CDR3 residues: CASSLLTRDTEAFF. CDR3 sequence (DNA): TGTGCCAGCAGTTTACTGACCAGGGACACTGAAGCTTTCTTT.

The chain uses TRBV4-1 and TRBJ2-7, with 10 bases matching TRBD2. The CDR3 runs 19 residues. Germline V CDR1 and CDR2: MGHRA, YSYEKL. V was clipped by 0 bases and J by 6 bases; unmatched bases: 17. CDR3 amino acids: CASSQDPPPSGSGLREQYF. In DNA form, the CDR3 reads TGCGCCAGCAGCCAAGATCCTCCACCTAGCGGGAGTGGACTACGCGAGCAGTACTTC.

The sample holds a few counts of this clonotype. The V and J genes are TRBV28 and TRBJ2-1, with TRBD2 identical over 7 bases. Trimming took 3 bases from V and 6 from J; bases not matched to a gene: 14. The CDR3 totals 17 residues. Per germline, CDR1 MDHEN and CDR2 SYDVKM. CDR3 nucleotides: TGTGCCAGCAGTTTGTCGGGTTGGGGGGGGGGTTTCAATGAGCAGTTCTTC. Translation: CASSLSGWGGGFNEQFF. Filled out from reference TRBV28 and TRBJ2-1, the complete variable domain reads DVKVTQSSRYLVKRTGEKVFLECVQDMDHENMFWYRQDPGLGLRLIYFSYDVKMKEKGDIPEGYSVSREKKERFSLILESASTNQTSMYLCASSLSGWGGGFNEQFFGPGTRLTVL.

This clonotype came up many times. The V call is TRBV28, the J call TRBJ2-7; 14 bases are shared with TRBD2. The V segment lost 6 bases and the J segment 2 bases; nucleotides outside the gene matches: 3. The germline CDR1 and CDR2 sequences are MDHEN and SYDVKM. This CDR3 is 15 amino acids long. The CDR3 coding sequence is TGTGCCAGCAGCGGACTAGCGGGAGGTGCCTACGAGCAGTACTTC. As protein: CASSGLAGGAYEQYF.

This chain connects TRBV28 to TRBJ1-3; D remains ambiguous. The CDR3 has 15 amino acids. V lost 5 bases and J lost 0, with 11 bases in between. Germline assignment: CDR1 MDHEN and CDR2 SYDVKM. The CDR3 protein is CASSRTGYSGNTIYF. CDR3 sequence (DNA): TGTGCCAGCAGTCGGACGGGATACTCTGGAAACACCATATATTTT.

The chain couples TRBV7-3 to TRBJ1-2; the D gene is possibly TRBD1 (6 bases). Germline loops: CDR1 SGHTA, CDR2 FQGTGA. There are 13 residues in the CDR3. Trimming removed 5 bases at V and 8 bases at J, with 15 bases between. The CDR3 DNA reads as TGTGCCAGCAGCACGGACAGCTATGGAGGCTACACCTTC. Residues: CASSTDSYGGYTF.

This clonotype was counted ten times or more. DNA for the CDR3: TGTGCCAGCAGCGTAGATATAGGGGACACTGAAGCTTTCTTT. This gives the protein CASSVDIGDTEAFF. V is TRBV9 and J is TRBJ1-1; possible D gene TRBD1, 5 bases. Germline lookup yields CDR1 SGDLS and CDR2 YYNGEE. This CDR3 is 14 amino acids long. Trimming removed 0 bases at V and 3 bases at J, with 9 bases between.